These 8 T cell receptor beta chains came from one sample sequenced in a study of response to subunit inactivated influenza vaccine. One entry per CDR3 protein results from TCRdb running MiXCR on the RT-PCR reads. The table shows roughly 630,000 distinct CDR3 sequences, with 11% to 15% occurring only once. The source material was PBMCs from blood, sampled roughly 2 weeks before vaccination. The receptors were sampled from a man aged 45-60 years who received an inactivated influenza vaccine.

The chain uses TRBV7-9 and TRBJ2-1; D gene unclear. CDR1 and CDR2 (germline): SEHNR, FQNEAQ (reference sequence). The V end lost 3 bases, the J end lost 10 bases, and 10 bases lay between the germline ends. The CDR3 is 12 amino acids. CDR3 in DNA: TGTGCCAGCAGCTTGGACGGGTACGAGCAGTTCTTC. Translated: CASSLDGYEQFF.

The chain couples TRBV29-1 to TRBJ2-5; TRBD1 matches at 8 bases. CDR3 length: 16 amino acids. CDR1 is SQVTM and CDR2 is ANQGSEA in the germline V gene. V was pared by 1 base and J by 1 base, with 8 bases of the junction left unmatched. Here the CDR3 reads CSVEGGQAYFQETQYF. CDR3 DNA sequence: TGCAGCGTTGAAGGGGGACAGGCGTACTTCCAAGAGACCCAGTACTTC. The full variable domain, its missing parts supplied by reference TRBV29-1 and TRBJ2-5, is SAVISQKPSRDICQRGTSLTIQCQVDSQVTMMFWYRQQPGQSLTLIATANQGSEATYESGFVIDKFPISRPNLTFSTLTVSNMSPEDSSIYLCSVEGGQAYFQETQYFGPGTRLLVL.

In its sample, this clonotype was seen a few times. This chain connects TRBV27 to TRBJ1-6; 10 bases agree with TRBD1. Losses at the gene ends were 4 bases for V and 6 bases for J; bases not matched to a gene: 9. The germline gives CDR1 MNHEY, CDR2 SMNVEV (reference sequence). The CDR3 spans 17 residues. The CDR3 DNA reads as TGTGCCAGCAGTTCGCAGGGGTGGGACAGGGGTAATTCACCCCTCCACTTT. It is translated as CASSSQGWDRGNSPLHF.

This clonotype came up many times. The CDR3 region is CSARSGSSYEQYF. The CDR3 coding sequence is TGCAGTGCTAGATCAGGGAGCTCCTACGAGCAGTACTTC. The chain has TRBV20-1 and TRBJ2-7; D is possibly TRBD1 or TRBD2 (5 bases each). Germline V gene lookup returns CDR1 DFQATT and CDR2 SNEGSKA (reference sequence). Trimming pared 2 bases from V and 0 bases from J, leaving 8 bases between. This CDR3 is built from 13 residues.

This chain connects TRBV10-3 to TRBJ2-1; 10 bases map to TRBD2. From germline, CDR1 is ENHRY and CDR2 SYGVKD. The ends lost 4 bases at V and 9 bases at J; junction bases unmatched: 9. The CDR3 runs 15 residues. The CDR3 sequence is CAISGSAGGSGEQFF. The CDR3 nucleotides read TGTGCCATCAGTGGGTCAGCGGGAGGGTCTGGTGAGCAGTTCTTC.

This clonotype was counted a few times. This chain connects TRBV12-3 or TRBV12-4 to TRBJ2-7; no clear D. There are 15 residues in the CDR3. V was cut by 3 bases and J by 0 bases, with 12 bases left in between. DNA of the CDR3: TGTGCCAGCAGTTTTTCCCAGGAACCCTCCTACGAGCAGTACTTC. Translating gives CASSFSQEPSYEQYF.

This clonotype has a handful of counts. This chain connects TRBV9 to TRBJ1-4; perhaps TRBD1 as D (6 bases). The length of the CDR3 is 18 residues. The ends were cut back, 0 bases at V and 0 bases at J, with 15 bases in the middle. The V gene's germline CDR1 is SGDLS and CDR2 YYNGEE. CDR3 bases: TGTGCCAGCAGCGTAGGAGGGGGGGGACGGTCAACTAATGAAAAACTGTTTTTT. Its protein product is CASSVGGGGRSTNEKLFF.

The sample holds a few counts of this clonotype. CDR3: CASSLTRGDSGDGYTF. The DNA for the CDR3 is TGTGCCAGCAGCCTTACCAGGGGGGACAGTGGCGATGGCTACACCTTC. The V gene is TRBV12-3 or TRBV12-4, the J gene TRBJ1-2; 7 nucleotides line up with TRBD1. CDR3 length: 16 residues. J was trimmed by 6 bases and V by 6 bases; bases with no gene match: 16.